The rows below give T cell receptor beta chains drawn from one sample of a study of T cell responses to AZD1222 COVID-19 vaccine. Measured with immunoSEQ multiplex PCR; TCRdb has only the in-frame clones, and not every one. Among fewer than 150,000 clones listed, roughly 86% were seen once. The source was peripheral blood, collected 28 days after the second AZD1222 dose. Every receptor here comes from an adult who received the AZD1222 COVID-19 vaccine. Both conserved end residues are part of each CDR3. A D gene is named only where the DNA matches it firmly. For some rows the clone size is stated as once, few or many, or as a class when expanded; others skip it.

CDR3aa: CASSSDYEQYF
CDR3nt: TGCGCCAGCAGCTCCGACTACGAGCAGTACTTC
j_gene: TRBJ2-7
d_gene: .
v_gene: TRBV5-1
abundance: once

CDR3aa: CASSLLGQGAGELFF
CDR3nt: TGTGCCAGCAGTTTATTGGGACAGGGGGCCGGGGAGCTGTTTTTT
j_gene: TRBJ2-2
d_gene: TRBD1
v_gene: TRBV27
abundance: .

CDR3aa: CASSFAVWYEQYF
CDR3nt: TGTGCCAGCAGTTTCGCAGTTTGGTACGAGCAGTACTTC
j_gene: TRBJ2-7
d_gene: .
v_gene: TRBV12-3/TRBV12-4
abundance: .

CDR3aa: CASSYAGTFGYTF
CDR3nt: TGTGCCAGCAGTTACGCAGGGACCTTTGGCTACACCTTC
j_gene: TRBJ1-2
d_gene: .
v_gene: TRBV6-2/TRBV6-3
abundance: .

CDR3aa: CASGLDSGTEAFF
CDR3nt: TGTGCTAGTGGTTTGGATTCGGGCACTGAAGCTTTCTTT
j_gene: TRBJ1-1
d_gene: .
v_gene: TRBV12-5
abundance: .

CDR3aa: CASSRTRGPSGNTIYF
CDR3nt: TGTGCCAGCAGCCGAACGCGGGGACCCTCTGGAAACACCATATATTTT
j_gene: TRBJ1-3
d_gene: .
v_gene: TRBV11-2
abundance: few

CDR3aa: CASSSLALGRETQYF
CDR3nt: TGTGCCAGCAGCTCTCTAGCGTTAGGGCGGGAGACCCAGTACTTC
j_gene: TRBJ2-5
d_gene: .
v_gene: TRBV7-9
abundance: .

CDR3aa: CASSEGQAAYTEAFF
CDR3nt: TGTGCCAGCAGCGAGGGACAGGCAGCCTACACTGAAGCTTTCTTT
j_gene: TRBJ1-1
d_gene: TRBD1
v_gene: TRBV9
abundance: .

CDR3aa: CASSIGREGLEEQYF
CDR3nt: TGTGCCAGTAGTATTGGCCGGGAAGGGCTCGAGGAGCAGTACTTC
j_gene: TRBJ2-7
d_gene: .
v_gene: TRBV19
abundance: .

CDR3aa: CASSLEGGITEAFF
CDR3nt: TGTGCCAGCAGCTTAGAGGGGGGAATCACTGAAGCTTTCTTT
j_gene: TRBJ1-1
d_gene: .
v_gene: TRBV7-9
abundance: .

CDR3aa: CAWSVRTGSPYEQYF
CDR3nt: TGTGCCTGGAGTGTACGGACAGGATCCCCCTACGAGCAGTACTTC
j_gene: TRBJ2-7
d_gene: TRBD1
v_gene: TRBV30
abundance: .

CDR3aa: CSVEGLRDRGTYEQYF
CDR3nt: TGCAGCGTTGAAGGACTGAGGGACAGGGGCACCTACGAGCAGTACTTC
j_gene: TRBJ2-7
d_gene: TRBD1
v_gene: TRBV29-1
abundance: .

CDR3aa: CASSTGFHEQYF
CDR3nt: TGTGCCAGCAGTACAGGGTTCCACGAGCAGTACTTC
j_gene: TRBJ2-7
d_gene: .
v_gene: TRBV28
abundance: .

CDR3aa: CASCISLAGQETQYF
CDR3nt: TGCGCCAGCTGCATCTCACTAGCGGGGCAAGAGACCCAGTACTTC
j_gene: TRBJ2-5
d_gene: TRBD2
v_gene: TRBV5-1
abundance: .

CDR3aa: CASSPGREAGYTF
CDR3nt: TGTGCCAGCTCACCAGGCAGGGAGGCTGGCTACACCTTC
j_gene: TRBJ1-2
d_gene: .
v_gene: TRBV18
abundance: .

CDR3aa: CASSWTGREAFF
CDR3nt: TGTGCCAGCAGCTGGACAGGGAGGGAAGCTTTCTTT
j_gene: TRBJ1-1
d_gene: TRBD1
v_gene: TRBV7-9
abundance: .

CDR3aa: CASRWAGMNTEAFF
CDR3nt: TGTGCCAGCCGGTGGGCAGGGATGAACACTGAAGCTTTCTTT
j_gene: TRBJ1-1
d_gene: .
v_gene: TRBV28
abundance: .

CDR3aa: CAWEGQPNTEAFF
CDR3nt: TGTGCCTGGGAGGGACAGCCGAACACTGAAGCTTTCTTT
j_gene: TRBJ1-1
d_gene: TRBD1
v_gene: TRBV30
abundance: .

CDR3aa: CASRNGQRGYTF
CDR3nt: TGTGCCAGCAGAAACGGACAGCGCGGCTACACCTTC
j_gene: TRBJ1-2
d_gene: .
v_gene: TRBV6-5
abundance: .

CDR3aa: CASSFQVGETQYF
CDR3nt: TGTGCCAGCAGCTTTCAGGTGGGGGAGACCCAGTACTTC
j_gene: TRBJ2-5
d_gene: .
v_gene: TRBV7-3
abundance: .

CDR3aa: CASSLDRRRSPLHF
CDR3nt: TGTGCCAGCAGCCTAGACAGGCGGCGATCACCCCTCCACTTT
j_gene: TRBJ1-6
d_gene: .
v_gene: TRBV6-5
abundance: .

CDR3aa: CASSLYAGDIGSYNEQFF
CDR3nt: TGTGCCAGCAGCTTGTACGCGGGAGACATAGGGTCCTACAATGAGCAGTTCTTC
j_gene: TRBJ2-1
d_gene: TRBD2
v_gene: TRBV5-5
abundance: .

CDR3aa: CASSSGLAGTNEQFF
CDR3nt: TGCGCCAGCAGCTCGGGACTAGCGGGGACTAATGAGCAGTTCTTC
j_gene: TRBJ2-1
d_gene: TRBD2
v_gene: TRBV5-1
abundance: .

CDR3aa: CASSVERLDSNEQFF
CDR3nt: TGTGCCAGCAGCGTAGAGAGACTAGACTCAAATGAGCAGTTCTTC
j_gene: TRBJ2-1
d_gene: .
v_gene: TRBV9
abundance: once

CDR3aa: CASYPGLAGVGPKETQYF
CDR3nt: TGTGCCAGCTACCCGGGACTAGCGGGGGTGGGGCCCAAAGAGACCCAGTACTTC
j_gene: TRBJ2-5
d_gene: TRBD2
v_gene: TRBV2
abundance: .

CDR3aa: CASSWDRGSNQPQHF
CDR3nt: TGTGCCAGCAGTTGGGACAGGGGGAGCAATCAGCCCCAGCATTTT
j_gene: TRBJ1-5
d_gene: TRBD1
v_gene: TRBV2
abundance: .

CDR3aa: CASSLAAGVEDTQYF
CDR3nt: TGCGCCAGCAGCTTGGCCGCGGGAGTGGAAGATACGCAGTATTTT
j_gene: TRBJ2-3
d_gene: TRBD2
v_gene: TRBV5-1
abundance: .

CDR3aa: CASSQGRGGGEQHF
CDR3nt: TGCGCCAGCAGCCAAGGGAGGGGGGGCGGAGAGCAGCACTTC
j_gene: TRBJ2-7
d_gene: .
v_gene: TRBV4-3
abundance: .

CDR3aa: CASSLYSGRGDTDTQYF
CDR3nt: TGTGCCAGCAGCTTGTATAGCGGGAGGGGGGACACAGATACGCAGTATTTT
j_gene: TRBJ2-3
d_gene: TRBD2
v_gene: TRBV5-6
abundance: .

CDR3aa: CASSLGGLGDTQYF
CDR3nt: TGCGCCAGCAGCTTGGGGGGTCTGGGGGATACGCAGTATTTT
j_gene: TRBJ2-3
d_gene: .
v_gene: TRBV5-1
abundance: once

CDR3aa: CASGTYLGETQYF
CDR3nt: TGTGCGTCCGGGACCTATCTAGGAGAGACCCAGTACTTC
j_gene: TRBJ2-5
d_gene: .
v_gene: TRBV7-2
abundance: .

CDR3aa: CASSLTRQSYEQYF
CDR3nt: TGTGCCAGCAGTTTAACGAGGCAGTCCTACGAGCAGTACTTC
j_gene: TRBJ2-7
d_gene: .
v_gene: TRBV28
abundance: .

CDR3aa: CASSLVPGSSYNEQFF
CDR3nt: TGCGCCAGCAGCTTGGTACCGGGTAGCTCCTACAATGAGCAGTTCTTC
j_gene: TRBJ2-1
d_gene: .
v_gene: TRBV5-1
abundance: .

CDR3aa: CSVFSSTDTQYF
CDR3nt: TGCAGCGTTTTTTCTAGCACAGATACGCAGTATTTT
j_gene: TRBJ2-3
d_gene: .
v_gene: TRBV29-1
abundance: few

CDR3aa: CASSLLSTGELFF
CDR3nt: TGTGCCAGCAGCCTTCTATCCACCGGGGAGCTGTTTTTT
j_gene: TRBJ2-2
d_gene: .
v_gene: TRBV7-9
abundance: .

CDR3aa: CASSLDYSSYEQYF
CDR3nt: TGTGCCAGCAGCTTAGACTACTCATCCTACGAGCAGTACTTC
j_gene: TRBJ2-7
d_gene: .
v_gene: TRBV11-2
abundance: .

CDR3aa: CASRNRAQGGQPQHF
CDR3nt: TGTGCCAGCAGAAACCGGGCACAGGGGGGTCAGCCCCAGCATTTT
j_gene: TRBJ1-5
d_gene: TRBD1
v_gene: TRBV6-5
abundance: .

CDR3aa: CSAERGEQFF
CDR3nt: TGCAGTGCCGAACGAGGTGAGCAGTTCTTC
j_gene: TRBJ2-1
d_gene: .
v_gene: TRBV20-1
abundance: .

CDR3aa: CASSHHRDNTEAFF
CDR3nt: TGTGCCAGCAGCCACCACCGGGACAACACTGAAGCTTTCTTT
j_gene: TRBJ1-1
d_gene: .
v_gene: TRBV3-1/TRBV3-2
abundance: .

CDR3aa: CASSKIEGATYEQYF
CDR3nt: TGTGCCAGCAGCAAAATCGAGGGGGCCACCTACGAGCAGTACTTC
j_gene: TRBJ2-7
d_gene: .
v_gene: TRBV21-1
abundance: few

CDR3aa: CASSQLPAGLAGGMDEQFF
CDR3nt: TGTGCCAGCAGCCAATTGCCGGCGGGACTAGCGGGGGGCATGGATGAGCAGTTCTTC
j_gene: TRBJ2-1
d_gene: TRBD2
v_gene: TRBV3-1/TRBV3-2
abundance: .

CDR3aa: CARGGTGAYNEQFF
CDR3nt: TGTGCCAGGGGCGGGACAGGGGCGTACAATGAGCAGTTCTTC
j_gene: TRBJ2-1
d_gene: TRBD1
v_gene: TRBV2
abundance: .

CDR3aa: CASGSWNTEAFF
CDR3nt: TGTGCCAGCGGGTCGTGGAACACTGAAGCTTTCTTT
j_gene: TRBJ1-1
d_gene: .
v_gene: TRBV6-5
abundance: .

CDR3aa: CASSFYSGGQETQYF
CDR3nt: TGTGCCAGCAGTTTTTATAGCGGCGGTCAAGAGACCCAGTACTTC
j_gene: TRBJ2-5
d_gene: .
v_gene: TRBV27
abundance: .

CDR3aa: CASSLVEGGQYF
CDR3nt: TGTGCCAGCAGCTTGGTGGAGGGCGGGCAGTACTTC
j_gene: TRBJ2-7
d_gene: .
v_gene: TRBV5-4
abundance: .

CDR3aa: CASSFRGNQPQHF
CDR3nt: TGTGCCAGCAGTTTCCGAGGGAATCAGCCCCAGCATTTT
j_gene: TRBJ1-5
d_gene: .
v_gene: TRBV12-3/TRBV12-4
abundance: .

CDR3aa: CATSRDRGISNQPQHF
CDR3nt: TGTGCCACCAGCAGAGATCGAGGGATTAGCAATCAGCCCCAGCATTTT
j_gene: TRBJ1-5
d_gene: .
v_gene: TRBV15
abundance: .

CDR3aa: CASYVSGREAREQYF
CDR3nt: TGTGCCAGCTACGTCTCGGGGCGGGAGGCGCGGGAGCAGTACTTC
j_gene: TRBJ2-7
d_gene: .
v_gene: TRBV21-1
abundance: .

CDR3aa: CASSLWGSHNEQFF
CDR3nt: TGTGCCAGCAGCTTATGGGGCTCCCACAATGAGCAGTTCTTC
j_gene: TRBJ2-1
d_gene: .
v_gene: TRBV7-9
abundance: many

CDR3aa: CASSSEVPWATIYF
CDR3nt: TGTGCCAGCAGCTCGGAGGTTCCGTGGGCTACCATATATTTT
j_gene: TRBJ1-3
d_gene: .
v_gene: TRBV7-2
abundance: .

CDR3aa: CASSLPTGQDLKGYTF
CDR3nt: TGTGCCAGCAGCTTACCTACGGGACAGGATCTTAAAGGCTACACCTTC
j_gene: TRBJ1-2
d_gene: TRBD1
v_gene: TRBV6-6
abundance: .